This is a list of T cell receptor beta chains from one sample in a study of blood T cell repertoires in COVID-19. Clones were read by immunoSEQ multiplex PCR, and TCRdb kept only the in-frame ones, dropping some. The table records 65,000 or so clones, around nine tenths of them present only once. The sample was peripheral blood. The source is a man aged 55 to 70 with acute or convalescent COVID-19. Both conserved end residues are part of each CDR3. The order of the fields is CDR3 length, clone size, D gene, V gene, J gene, CDR3 protein, CDR3 DNA. A D gene is named only where the DNA matches it firmly. Clone size appears in some rows only: once, few, many, or a class for an expanded clone.

cdr3_length: 12; clone_size: -; d_call: -; v_call: TRBV7-9; j_call: TRBJ2-3; cdr3_aa: CASSPRTDTQYF; cdr3_nt: TGTGCCAGCAGCCCGAGAACAGATACGCAGTATTTT
cdr3_length: 14; clone_size: -; d_call: TRBD1; v_call: TRBV5-8; j_call: TRBJ1-1; cdr3_aa: CASSLQGAGTEAFF; cdr3_nt: TGTGCCAGCAGCTTACAGGGGGCGGGCACTGAAGCTTTCTTT
cdr3_length: 11; clone_size: -; d_call: -; v_call: TRBV24-1; j_call: TRBJ2-7; cdr3_aa: CATGGSDEQYF; cdr3_nt: TGTGCCACCGGGGGGAGCGACGAGCAGTACTTC
cdr3_length: 14; clone_size: -; d_call: TRBD1; v_call: TRBV6-5; j_call: TRBJ1-5; cdr3_aa: CASRVDRGGEPQHF; cdr3_nt: TGTGCCAGCAGAGTAGACAGGGGGGGGGAGCCCCAGCATTTT
cdr3_length: 14; clone_size: -; d_call: -; v_call: TRBV5-1; j_call: TRBJ1-3; cdr3_aa: CAPDSREGGNTIYF; cdr3_nt: TGCGCCCCGGATTCCCGGGAGGGAGGAAACACCATATATTTT
cdr3_length: 14; clone_size: -; d_call: TRBD1; v_call: TRBV29-1; j_call: TRBJ1-1; cdr3_aa: CSGRAGGADTEAFF; cdr3_nt: TGCAGCGGGCGAGCAGGGGGCGCTGACACTGAAGCTTTCTTT
cdr3_length: 14; clone_size: -; d_call: -; v_call: TRBV19; j_call: TRBJ2-7; cdr3_aa: CASTYGAPNYEQYF; cdr3_nt: TGTGCCAGTACCTACGGAGCGCCGAACTACGAGCAGTACTTC
cdr3_length: 15; clone_size: -; d_call: TRBD1; v_call: TRBV5-4; j_call: TRBJ2-7; cdr3_aa: CASSLQTGGPYEQYF; cdr3_nt: TGTGCCAGCAGCTTGCAAACAGGGGGCCCCTACGAGCAGTACTTC
cdr3_length: 17; clone_size: -; d_call: TRBD1; v_call: TRBV2; j_call: TRBJ1-3; cdr3_aa: CASSEAGTGSLGNTIYF; cdr3_nt: TGTGCCAGCAGTGAAGCGGGGACAGGGTCTCTTGGAAACACCATATATTTT
cdr3_length: 14; clone_size: -; d_call: -; v_call: TRBV19; j_call: TRBJ1-2; cdr3_aa: CASSMLGRNYGYTF; cdr3_nt: TGTGCCAGTAGTATGTTGGGCCGGAACTATGGCTACACCTTC
cdr3_length: 17; clone_size: -; d_call: -; v_call: TRBV21-1; j_call: TRBJ1-6; cdr3_aa: CASSKALRGPDNSPLHF; cdr3_nt: TGTGCCAGCAGCAAAGCGCTGAGGGGGCCGGATAATTCACCCCTCCACTTT
cdr3_length: 16; clone_size: few; d_call: -; v_call: TRBV7-3; j_call: TRBJ1-3; cdr3_aa: CASSLHPAASGNTIYF; cdr3_nt: TGTGCCAGCAGCTTACATCCCGCGGCCTCTGGAAACACCATATATTTT
cdr3_length: 16; clone_size: -; d_call: -; v_call: TRBV30; j_call: TRBJ2-3; cdr3_aa: CAWSAGHKSITDTQYF; cdr3_nt: TGTGCCTGGAGTGCCGGACACAAGAGCATCACAGATACGCAGTATTTT
cdr3_length: 15; clone_size: once; d_call: -; v_call: TRBV7-9; j_call: TRBJ2-6; cdr3_aa: CASSLGSSGANVLTF; cdr3_nt: TGTGCCAGCAGCTTAGGGAGCTCTGGGGCCAACGTCCTGACTTTC
cdr3_length: 16; clone_size: -; d_call: -; v_call: TRBV2; j_call: TRBJ1-4; cdr3_aa: CASSEALSATNEKLFF; cdr3_nt: TGTGCCAGCAGTGAAGCCCTCAGCGCAACTAATGAAAAACTGTTTTTT